The source of this T cell receptor (beta chain) is a study of blood T cells in healthy people across ages. A second PCR of about 6 to 12 cycles used a sample-barcoded 5' primer and a J-beta primer mix. Tagging of each cDNA molecule was performed by a template-switch adaptor with 12 random nucleotides. TCRdb re-derived calls from the 5' RACE reads in MiXCR, one entry per CDR3 protein. This table holds approximately 730,000 distinct CDR3 sequences, 53% found once. To note about this clonotype: The antigen is undetermined.

Overall study findings and caveats: The study could not conclusively compare naive and antigen-experienced cells, given its unsorted PBMCs. A roughly linear fall in TCR beta diversity per million T cells was seen with increasing age.

Germline V gene lookup returns CDR1 SGHVS and CDR2 FNYEAQ. This CDR3 is built from 17 residues. V dropped 5 bases and J dropped 0 bases, with 17 bases sitting between them. The material sequenced was blood. The chain joins TRBV7-6 to TRBJ1-3, with D uncertain. The receptor was isolated from a man at least 80 years old in good health. The CDR3 protein is CASSPRRGFYSGNTIYF. The CDR3 coding sequence is TGTGCCAGCAGCCCCCGACGGGGATTCTACTCTGGAAACACCATATATTTT.